The source of this T cell receptor beta chain is a study of T cell changes during pregnancy in multiple sclerosis. The CDR3 sequence is 12 residues long. Germline V gene data show CDR1 as GTSNPN and CDR2 as SVGIG (reference sequence). V was clipped by 4 bases and J by 2 bases, with 8 bases between them. Clones were read by immunoSEQ multiplex PCR, and TCRdb kept only the in-frame ones, dropping some. The table lists approximately 44,000 clones, 75% to 95% of them singletons. The specimen was CD4+ T cells from peripheral blood mononuclear cells, collected before pregnancy. This receptor was taken from a female donor with multiple sclerosis, enrolled in a pregnancy study. This chain connects TRBV30 to TRBJ1-2, with D perhaps matching TRBD1 (5 bases). CDR3 sequence: CAWNAGNYGYTF. The CDR3 DNA reads as TGTGCCTGGAACGCAGGGAACTATGGCTACACCTTC.